This entry describes one T cell receptor beta chain. This entry comes from a study of blood T cell repertoires in COVID-19. V lost 6 bases to trimming and J lost 4 bases; unmatched junction nucleotides: 7. The CDR3 length is 14 residues. Germline V CDR1 and CDR2: MNHEY, SVGAGI. Measured with immunoSEQ multiplex PCR; TCRdb has only the in-frame clones, and not every one. The data contain about 180,000 clones, roughly 81% of them seen just once; the ten biggest clones take up about 11%. The source material was peripheral blood. This rearrangement joins TRBV6-5 to TRBJ2-7; 9 positions agree with TRBD1. This sequence originates from a woman at least 80 years old with COVID-19, enrolled during active disease. The CDR3 spells CASSPRGQGYEQYF. CDR3 nucleotides: TGTGCCAGCAGCCCGAGGGGACAGGGTTACGAGCAGTACTTC.